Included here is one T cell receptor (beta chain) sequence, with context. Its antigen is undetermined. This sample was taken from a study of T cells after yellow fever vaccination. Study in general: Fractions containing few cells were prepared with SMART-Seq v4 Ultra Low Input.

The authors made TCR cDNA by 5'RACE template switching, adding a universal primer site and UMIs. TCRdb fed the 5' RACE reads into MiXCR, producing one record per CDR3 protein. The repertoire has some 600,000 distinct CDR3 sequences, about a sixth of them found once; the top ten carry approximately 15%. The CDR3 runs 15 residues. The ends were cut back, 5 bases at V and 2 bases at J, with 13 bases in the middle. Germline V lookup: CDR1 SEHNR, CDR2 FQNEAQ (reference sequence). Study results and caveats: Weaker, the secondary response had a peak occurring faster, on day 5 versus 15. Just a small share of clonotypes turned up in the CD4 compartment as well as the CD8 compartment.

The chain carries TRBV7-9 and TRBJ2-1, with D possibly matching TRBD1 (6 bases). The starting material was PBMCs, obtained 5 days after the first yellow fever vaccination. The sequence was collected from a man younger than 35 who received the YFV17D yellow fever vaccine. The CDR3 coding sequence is TGTGCCAGCAGCCCCCGACAGGCTACCTACAATGAGCAGTTCTTC. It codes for CASSPRQATYNEQFF.